A single sample gave rise to the 8 T cell receptor beta chains below, sequenced in a study of T-cell reconstitution after alpha-beta-depleted transplantation in children. Unique molecular identifiers were incorporated during preparation of the TCRbeta library. TCRdb independently ran MiXCR on the PCR reads; one entry per CDR3 protein. The sample contains roughly 100,000 distinct CDR3 sequences, 7% to 9% of which appear only once. This specimen was PBMCs from the stem cell graft donor, taken from the stem cell graft. The receptors stem from a human donor who donated a stem cell graft to a child with congenital amegakaryocytic thrombocytopenia.

In this sample, this clonotype turned up many times. The rearrangement links TRBV3-1 to TRBJ2-7; D not resolved. This CDR3 spans 11 amino acids. The germline CDR1 and CDR2 sequences are LGHDT and YNNKEL (reference sequence). Trimming cost V 7 bases and J 6 bases, with 10 bases left between them. This chain's CDR3 is CASTSQSEQYF. DNA for the CDR3: TGTGCCAGCACCTCTCAGTCCGAGCAGTACTTC.

This clonotype appeared many times. The chain links TRBV12-3 or TRBV12-4 to TRBJ1-6; D unresolved. V was pared by 6 bases and J by 0 bases, with 12 bases between. This CDR3 contains 16 residues. The CDR3 coding sequence is TGTGCCAGCAGGTCGTTCCTAAGCTCCTATAATTCACCCCTCCACTTT. Its protein is CASRSFLSSYNSPLHF.

This clonotype was observed many times. V gene TRBV18 combines with J gene TRBJ2-7, with D hard to call. Germline-derived CDR1 and CDR2 are KGHSH and LQKENI. The CDR3 runs 13 residues. Trimming took 4 bases from V and 0 from J, leaving 7 bases between them. The CDR3 sequence is CASSRISSYEQYF. The CDR3 DNA follows: TGTGCCAGCTCACGAATCAGCTCCTACGAGCAGTACTTC.

This clonotype appeared many times. The CDR3 nucleotides read TGCGCCAGCAGCTCCCCGGGACAGCCCTATGGCTACACCTTC. Translation: CASSSPGQPYGYTF. The V call is TRBV5-1, the J call TRBJ1-2, with 7 positions matching TRBD1. Germline V gene lookup returns CDR1 SGHRS and CDR2 YFSETQ. The CDR3 is 14 residues long. Unmatched junction bases numbered 6, after V lost 3 bases and J lost 4 bases.

At least ten counts were recorded for this clonotype. This chain joins TRBV29-1 and TRBJ1-4; a possible D gene is TRBD1 (6 bases). The CDR3 is made up of 16 amino acids. The germline CDR1 and CDR2 sequences are SQVTM and ANQGSEA. Trimming stripped 6 bases from V and 3 bases from J, with 20 bases between. The CDR3 protein is CSVGDTGRVSNEKLFF. The DNA for the CDR3 is TGCAGCGTGGGGGATACAGGGAGAGTATCTAATGAAAAACTGTTTTTT.

This clonotype ranks as medium-sized. This chain joins TRBV7-8 and TRBJ2-7; 10 bases map to TRBD1. Germline CDR1 SGHVS, CDR2 FQNEAQ. The CDR3 is made up of 15 amino acids. Trimming took 5 bases from V and 0 from J; bases not matched to a gene: 4. The CDR3 spells CASSTGQGPSYEQYF. Written as DNA, the CDR3 is TGTGCCAGCAGCACGGGACAGGGGCCCTCCTACGAGCAGTACTTC.

This clonotype appeared many times. This chain links TRBV5-1 with TRBJ1-2; D is undetermined. Trimming stripped 4 bases from V and 7 bases from J, with 14 bases between. The germline gives CDR1 SGHRS, CDR2 YFSETQ. The CDR3 is 13 residues long. CDR3 sequence reads: CASSLSGSPGYTF. In DNA form, the CDR3 reads TGCGCCAGCAGCCTCTCGGGTTCTCCTGGCTACACCTTC.

The chain links TRBV12-3 or TRBV12-4 to TRBJ2-5, with D unresolved. This CDR3 is built from 12 residues. V was pared by 2 bases and J by 5 bases, with 6 bases between. Here the CDR3 DNA reads TGTGCCAGCAGTTTATCCGGGGAGACCCAGTACTTC. Translating gives CASSLSGETQYF.